The source of this T cell receptor beta chain is a study of tumor-infiltrating lymphocytes in primary liver carcinoma. General study points: Between tumor regions, pairs overlapped more than tumor-adjacent and tumor-blood pairs did.

DNA and RNA were both co-extracted from approximately 20-30 mg of bulk tissue that had not been sorted. The input was approximately 0.45 ug total RNA; TCR beta cDNA was made from it with a constant-region primer. Nested multiplex PCR, run for three rounds with slightly modified ARM-PCR, yielded TCR beta libraries. TRBV1-TRBV30 forward primers paired with a C-beta reverse primer drove the first two PCR rounds, about 10 cycles each. TCRdb fed the multiplex PCR reads into MiXCR, producing one record per CDR3 protein. The sample lists around 37,000 distinct CDR3 sequences, roughly 75% occurring once. This clonotype was found a few times. No antigen is known for it. The CDR3 is 15 amino acids. The germline V gene has CDR1 MNHNY and CDR2 SVGAGI (reference sequence). Trimming took 5 bases from V and 2 from J, leaving 13 bases between them.

The V call is TRBV6-6, the J call TRBJ1-5; D remains ambiguous. The sequenced sample was tumor-adjacent normal liver tissue. The TCR comes from a man in his forties with primary liver carcinoma and hepatitis B virus infection. The CDR3 DNA reads as TGTGCCAGCAGTCGTAGCTGGAGGGGCAATCAGCCCCAGCATTTT. Translated, it gives CASSRSWRGNQPQHF.